This entry concerns a single T cell receptor (beta chain). Assay used: immunoSEQ multiplex PCR; TCRdb lists only in-frame clones, some missing. Of under 200,000 clones listed, over 80% are singletons. These data are taken from a study of shared clonotypes between healthy human individuals. The length of the CDR3 is 12 residues. The ends were cut back, 3 bases at V and 8 bases at J, with 8 bases in the middle. In germline, CDR1 is SNHLY, CDR2 FYNNEI. The chain combines TRBV2 with TRBJ1-5; D gene ambiguous. This sequence originates from a woman under 40 in good health. The sequencing sample was made of naive CD4+ T cells sorted from blood. The subset here: CD45RA+ positively selected. CDR3 sequence (DNA): TGTGCCAGCAGTGAGCTCGGGGAGCCCCAGCATTTT. Translating it yields CASSELGEPQHF.